This TCR beta chain was recovered during a study of blood T cells in healthy people across ages. Study information: For every two T cells, template switching captured about one barcoded beta molecule.

The CDR3 loop spans 14 amino acids. The V gene lost 2 bases and the J gene lost 1 base, with 8 bases spanning the gap. Germline CDR1 is SSHAT and CDR2 is FNYEAQ (reference sequence). Every sample gave at least 5 micrograms of total RNA when it was extracted. The authors ran a second PCR of about 6 to 11 cycles using a sample-barcoded 5' primer and a J-beta primer mix. Each sample provided no less than 2.5 million CDR3-containing paired-end reads. TCRdb itself ran the 5' RACE reads through MiXCR, one entry per CDR3 protein. In the table there are 650,000 to 1,000,000 distinct CDR3 sequences, about half of which are singletons.

The chain combines TRBV7-7 with TRBJ2-5, with unresolved D. The source of this sequence is an older man in good health. The specimen sequenced was blood. This CDR3 is CASSLQPTQETQYF. CDR3 nucleotide sequence: TGTGCCAGCAGCTTACAACCGACCCAAGAGACCCAGTACTTC.